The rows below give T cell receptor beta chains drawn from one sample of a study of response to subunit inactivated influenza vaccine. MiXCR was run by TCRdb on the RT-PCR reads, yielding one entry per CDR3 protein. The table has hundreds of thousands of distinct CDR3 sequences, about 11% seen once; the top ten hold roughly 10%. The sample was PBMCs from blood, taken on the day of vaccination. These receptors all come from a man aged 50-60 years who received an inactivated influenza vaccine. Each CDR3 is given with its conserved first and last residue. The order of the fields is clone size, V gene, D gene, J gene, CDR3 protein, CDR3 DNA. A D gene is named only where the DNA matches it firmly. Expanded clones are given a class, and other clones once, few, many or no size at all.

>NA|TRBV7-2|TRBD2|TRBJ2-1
CASTSAGGLNEQFF
TGTGCCAGCACCTCAGCGGGGGGCCTTAATGAGCAGTTCTTC
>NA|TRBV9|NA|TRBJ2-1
CASSVAPAYNEQFF
TGTGCCAGCAGCGTAGCCCCAGCGTACAATGAGCAGTTCTTC
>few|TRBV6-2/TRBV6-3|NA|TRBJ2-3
CASTPRRAAFEGTDTQYF
TGTGCCAGCACACCGCGCCGGGCGGCGTTTGAAGGAACAGATACGCAGTATTTT
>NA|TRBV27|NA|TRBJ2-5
CASRGIRAQETQYF
TGTGCCTCCCGGGGGATCAGGGCGCAAGAGACCCAGTACTTC
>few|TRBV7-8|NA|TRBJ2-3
CASSLSPPLVGMSDTQYF
TGTGCCAGCAGCTTATCCCCCCCGCTAGTCGGAATGAGTGATACGCAGTATTTT
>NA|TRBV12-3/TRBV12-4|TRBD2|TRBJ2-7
CASSPGLAGGHEQYF
TGTGCCAGCAGTCCGGGACTAGCGGGAGGCCACGAGCAGTACTTC
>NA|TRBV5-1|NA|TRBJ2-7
CASSHAGTGDYEQYF
TGCGCCAGCAGCCATGCCGGGACGGGAGACTACGAGCAGTACTTC
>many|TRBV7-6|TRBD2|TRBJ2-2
CASSLPLLAGAPPNTGELFF
TGTGCCAGCAGCTTACCCCTACTAGCGGGGGCGCCTCCGAACACCGGGGAGCTGTTTTTT
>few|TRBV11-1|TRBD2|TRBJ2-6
CASSRTPGLLFTGANVLTF
TGTGCCAGCAGCCGAACCCCGGGACTACTCTTTACTGGGGCCAACGTCCTGACTTTC
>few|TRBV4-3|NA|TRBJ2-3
CASSQANTDTQYF
TGCGCCAGCAGCCAAGCCAATACAGATACGCAGTATTTT
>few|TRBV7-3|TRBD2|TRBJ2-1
CASSPTSGRANEQFF
TGTGCCAGCAGCCCGACTAGCGGGAGGGCCAATGAGCAGTTCTTC
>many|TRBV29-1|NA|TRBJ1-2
CSAAQRANYGYTF
TGCAGCGCAGCACAGAGAGCTAACTATGGCTACACCTTC
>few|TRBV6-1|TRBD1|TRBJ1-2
CASRGPGGGGGNYGYTF
TGTGCCAGCAGGGGCCCAGGGGGCGGAGGAGGTAACTATGGCTACACCTTC
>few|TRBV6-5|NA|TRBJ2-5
CASIKPAGRQETQYF
TGTGCCAGCATTAAACCGGCGGGACGGCAAGAGACCCAGTACTTC
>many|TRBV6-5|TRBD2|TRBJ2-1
CASSYSSLAGGPSEQFF
TGTGCCAGCAGTTACTCCTCACTAGCGGGAGGGCCAAGTGAGCAGTTCTTC
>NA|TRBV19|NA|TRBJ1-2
CASRTGLVGYTF
TGTGCCAGTAGGACAGGTCTAGTTGGCTACACCTTC
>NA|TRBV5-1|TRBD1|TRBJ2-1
CASSWTGTGSYNEQFF
TGCGCCAGCAGCTGGACCGGGACAGGATCCTACAATGAGCAGTTCTTC
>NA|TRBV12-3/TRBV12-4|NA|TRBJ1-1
CASRQEMNTEAFF
TGTGCCAGCAGACAGGAAATGAACACTGAAGCTTTCTTT
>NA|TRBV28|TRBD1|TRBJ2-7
CASSSQTGTGWDKQYF
TGTGCCAGCAGTTCTCAAACCGGGACAGGGTGGGACAAGCAGTACTTC
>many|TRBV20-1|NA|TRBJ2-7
CSATNPGHSYEQYF
TGCAGTGCAACCAATCCGGGACATTCCTACGAGCAGTACTTC
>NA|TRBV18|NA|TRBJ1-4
CASSPAGVSNEKLFF
TGTGCCAGCTCACCAGCAGGGGTTTCTAATGAAAAACTGTTTTTT
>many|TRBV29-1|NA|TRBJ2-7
CSVEAGLSYEQYF
TGCAGCGTTGAAGCAGGGCTCTCCTACGAGCAGTACTTC
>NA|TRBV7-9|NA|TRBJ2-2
CASSLVTGSNTGELFF
TGTGCCAGCAGCTTAGTCACAGGGTCGAACACCGGGGAGCTGTTTTTT
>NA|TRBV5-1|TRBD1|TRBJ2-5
CASSRTGIFQETQYF
TGCGCCAGCAGCAGGACAGGGATCTTCCAAGAGACCCAGTACTTC
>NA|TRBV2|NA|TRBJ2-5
CASSISTVGETQYF
TGTGCCAGCAGTATCTCGACCGTTGGAGAGACCCAGTACTTC
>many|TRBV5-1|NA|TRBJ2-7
CASSRGQPERFYEQYF
TGCGCCAGCAGCCGGGGGCAACCGGAGCGATTTTACGAGCAGTACTTC
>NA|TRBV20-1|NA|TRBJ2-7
CSASPDGSSYEQYF
TGCAGTGCTAGCCCGGACGGGAGCTCCTACGAGCAGTACTTC
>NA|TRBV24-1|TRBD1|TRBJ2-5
CATSGGTGGGETQYF
TGTGCCACCAGTGGGGGGACAGGGGGCGGTGAGACCCAGTACTTC
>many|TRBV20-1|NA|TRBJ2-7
CSATDRSYEQYF
TGCAGTGCAACTGACAGATCCTACGAGCAGTACTTC
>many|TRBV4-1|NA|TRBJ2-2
CASSQANFTTLPTGELFF
TGCGCCAGCAGCCAAGCGAATTTCACCACCCTGCCCACCGGGGAGCTGTTTTTT
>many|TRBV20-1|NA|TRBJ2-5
CSASRTLQETQYF
TGCAGTGCTAGTAGGACACTCCAAGAGACCCAGTACTTC
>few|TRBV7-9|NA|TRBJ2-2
CASRLFYTGELFF
TGTGCCAGCAGGTTGTTTTACACCGGGGAGCTGTTTTTT
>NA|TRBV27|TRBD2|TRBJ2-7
CASSLIAGVGEQYF
TGTGCCAGCAGTTTGATAGCGGGGGTTGGCGAGCAGTACTTC
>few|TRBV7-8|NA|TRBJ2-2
CASSHGGTSRAGELFF
TGTGCCAGCAGCCACGGGGGAACTAGCAGGGCCGGGGAGCTGTTTTTT
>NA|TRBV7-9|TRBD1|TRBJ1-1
CASSAQGQRSTEAFF
TGTGCCAGCAGCGCACAGGGGCAAAGGTCCACTGAAGCTTTCTTT
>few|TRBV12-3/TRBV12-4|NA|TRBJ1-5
CASSLSGFQPQHF
TGTGCCAGCAGTTTATCTGGGTTTCAGCCCCAGCATTTT
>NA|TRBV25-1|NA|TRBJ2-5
CASIGNDGTQYF
TGTGCCAGCATTGGGAACGACGGGACCCAGTACTTC
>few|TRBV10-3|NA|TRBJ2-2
CAISDHRDTGELFF
TGTGCCATCAGTGATCACAGGGACACCGGGGAGCTGTTTTTT
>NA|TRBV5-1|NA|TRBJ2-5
CASSPVSRETQYF
TGCGCCAGCAGCCCCGTGTCACGGGAGACCCAGTACTTC
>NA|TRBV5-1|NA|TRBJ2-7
CASSLGQKNYEQYF
TGCGCCAGCAGCTTGGGGCAGAAAAACTACGAGCAGTACTTC
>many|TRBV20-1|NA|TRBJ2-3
CSARAGRYTDTQYF
TGCAGTGCTAGAGCTGGCAGGTACACAGATACGCAGTATTTT
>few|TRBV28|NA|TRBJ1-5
CASSVQGYQPQHF
TGTGCCAGCAGTGTACAGGGTTATCAGCCCCAGCATTTT
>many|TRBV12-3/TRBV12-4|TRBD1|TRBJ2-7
CASSGTGPYEQYF
TGTGCCAGCAGCGGGACAGGGCCCTACGAGCAGTACTTC
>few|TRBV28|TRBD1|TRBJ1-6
CASIPGQGSSPLHF
TGTGCCAGCATCCCGGGACAGGGTTCTTCACCCCTCCACTTT
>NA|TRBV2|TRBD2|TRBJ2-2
CASSDKSRGGTGELFF
TGTGCCAGCAGTGATAAGTCACGGGGGGGAACCGGGGAGCTGTTTTTT
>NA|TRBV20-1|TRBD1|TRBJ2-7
CSASDRNPYEQYF
TGCAGTGCTTCGGACAGGAACCCCTACGAGCAGTACTTC
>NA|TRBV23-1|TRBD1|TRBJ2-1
CASSQSDADREGENEQFF
TGCGCCAGCAGTCAATCGGACGCGGACAGGGAAGGAGAGAATGAGCAGTTCTTC
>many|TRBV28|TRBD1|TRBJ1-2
CASRADGQGTYGYTF
TGTGCCAGCAGGGCCGATGGACAGGGAACCTATGGCTACACCTTC